A selection of T cell receptor beta chains follows, all from one sample in a study of cytomegalovirus exposure and HLA in healthy donors. Data came from immunoSEQ multiplex PCR; TCRdb stores just in-frame clones and leaves some out. The sample data list under 250,000 clones. Sequenced: PBMCs. These receptors all stem from a girl aged 2 to 9 in good health and CMV-seropositive. CDR3s include the opening cysteine and the closing phenylalanine or tryptophan. Each record gives: V gene, J gene, CDR3 protein.

v_call: TRBV27
j_call: TRBJ2-6
cdr3_aa: CASSQTSTGANVLTF

v_call: TRBV28
j_call: TRBJ2-7
cdr3_aa: CASTPSRDRASYEQYF

v_call: TRBV7-9
j_call: TRBJ2-2
cdr3_aa: CASSLEGELFF

v_call: TRBV20-1
j_call: TRBJ2-3
cdr3_aa: CSLADTQYF

v_call: TRBV18
j_call: TRBJ2-5
cdr3_aa: CASSPGTSLEETQYF

v_call: TRBV4-1
j_call: TRBJ1-6
cdr3_aa: CASSRPDTNNSPLHF

v_call: TRBV5-1
j_call: TRBJ2-5
cdr3_aa: CASSLFTSGSGETQYF

v_call: TRBV28
j_call: TRBJ2-7
cdr3_aa: CASRDQGNRYEQYF

v_call: TRBV2
j_call: TRBJ1-3
cdr3_aa: CASSEFGHIGNTIYF

v_call: TRBV4-2
j_call: TRBJ2-3
cdr3_aa: CASSQDPGGAYYTDTQYF

v_call: TRBV11-3
j_call: TRBJ2-1
cdr3_aa: CASSATGLEQFF

v_call: TRBV7-8
j_call: TRBJ2-5
cdr3_aa: CASSLGAGGEETQYF

v_call: TRBV7-8
j_call: TRBJ2-3
cdr3_aa: CASSPRGGGDTQYF

v_call: TRBV5-1
j_call: TRBJ2-3
cdr3_aa: CASSSGLAGFTDTQYF

v_call: TRBV18
j_call: TRBJ2-7
cdr3_aa: CASSPSDRYEQYF

v_call: TRBV9
j_call: TRBJ2-5
cdr3_aa: CASSPSGVWETQYF

v_call: TRBV19
j_call: TRBJ2-1
cdr3_aa: CASSIGGNEQFF

v_call: TRBV2
j_call: TRBJ2-3
cdr3_aa: CASSGLAGVVDTQYF

v_call: TRBV18
j_call: TRBJ2-3
cdr3_aa: CASSPPGPDTQYF

v_call: TRBV7-2
j_call: TRBJ2-7
cdr3_aa: CASSPRAFPYEQYF

v_call: TRBV5-8
j_call: TRBJ1-5
cdr3_aa: CASSLTGHGQPQHF

v_call: TRBV19
j_call: TRBJ1-1
cdr3_aa: CASSIQPGGTEAFF

v_call: TRBV2
j_call: TRBJ2-5
cdr3_aa: CASTVRTSGQETQYF

v_call: TRBV19
j_call: TRBJ2-2
cdr3_aa: CAIQGQGQGNTGELFF

v_call: TRBV27
j_call: TRBJ2-2
cdr3_aa: CASSLRLAGGTGELFF

v_call: TRBV27
j_call: TRBJ2-1
cdr3_aa: CASSLSRVSYNEQFF

v_call: TRBV7-9
j_call: TRBJ2-3
cdr3_aa: CASSPLAGGPLIRTDTQYF

v_call: TRBV7-2
j_call: TRBJ2-3
cdr3_aa: CASTGGSADTQYF

v_call: TRBV6-4
j_call: TRBJ2-1
cdr3_aa: CASSDSPSGDNEQFF

v_call: TRBV18
j_call: TRBJ2-7
cdr3_aa: CASSPPSRAGEQYF

v_call: TRBV7-3
j_call: TRBJ2-1
cdr3_aa: CASSSPGTANEQFF

v_call: TRBV28
j_call: TRBJ1-2
cdr3_aa: CASSLLGNYGYTF

v_call: TRBV5-6
j_call: TRBJ2-3
cdr3_aa: CASSLGLAGGPDTQYF

v_call: TRBV6-1
j_call: TRBJ2-3
cdr3_aa: CASTVGDAQYF

v_call: TRBV5-1
j_call: TRBJ1-1
cdr3_aa: CASSLGPGLNTEAFF

v_call: TRBV19
j_call: TRBJ2-5
cdr3_aa: CASSVRDETQYF

v_call: TRBV18
j_call: TRBJ2-2
cdr3_aa: CASSPHSAAGGPGELFF

v_call: TRBV30
j_call: TRBJ1-5
cdr3_aa: CAWSGAGELRPQHF

v_call: TRBV5-5
j_call: TRBJ2-7
cdr3_aa: CASSSTRAFAYEQYF

v_call: TRBV19
j_call: TRBJ1-1
cdr3_aa: CASSILDGAANTEAFF